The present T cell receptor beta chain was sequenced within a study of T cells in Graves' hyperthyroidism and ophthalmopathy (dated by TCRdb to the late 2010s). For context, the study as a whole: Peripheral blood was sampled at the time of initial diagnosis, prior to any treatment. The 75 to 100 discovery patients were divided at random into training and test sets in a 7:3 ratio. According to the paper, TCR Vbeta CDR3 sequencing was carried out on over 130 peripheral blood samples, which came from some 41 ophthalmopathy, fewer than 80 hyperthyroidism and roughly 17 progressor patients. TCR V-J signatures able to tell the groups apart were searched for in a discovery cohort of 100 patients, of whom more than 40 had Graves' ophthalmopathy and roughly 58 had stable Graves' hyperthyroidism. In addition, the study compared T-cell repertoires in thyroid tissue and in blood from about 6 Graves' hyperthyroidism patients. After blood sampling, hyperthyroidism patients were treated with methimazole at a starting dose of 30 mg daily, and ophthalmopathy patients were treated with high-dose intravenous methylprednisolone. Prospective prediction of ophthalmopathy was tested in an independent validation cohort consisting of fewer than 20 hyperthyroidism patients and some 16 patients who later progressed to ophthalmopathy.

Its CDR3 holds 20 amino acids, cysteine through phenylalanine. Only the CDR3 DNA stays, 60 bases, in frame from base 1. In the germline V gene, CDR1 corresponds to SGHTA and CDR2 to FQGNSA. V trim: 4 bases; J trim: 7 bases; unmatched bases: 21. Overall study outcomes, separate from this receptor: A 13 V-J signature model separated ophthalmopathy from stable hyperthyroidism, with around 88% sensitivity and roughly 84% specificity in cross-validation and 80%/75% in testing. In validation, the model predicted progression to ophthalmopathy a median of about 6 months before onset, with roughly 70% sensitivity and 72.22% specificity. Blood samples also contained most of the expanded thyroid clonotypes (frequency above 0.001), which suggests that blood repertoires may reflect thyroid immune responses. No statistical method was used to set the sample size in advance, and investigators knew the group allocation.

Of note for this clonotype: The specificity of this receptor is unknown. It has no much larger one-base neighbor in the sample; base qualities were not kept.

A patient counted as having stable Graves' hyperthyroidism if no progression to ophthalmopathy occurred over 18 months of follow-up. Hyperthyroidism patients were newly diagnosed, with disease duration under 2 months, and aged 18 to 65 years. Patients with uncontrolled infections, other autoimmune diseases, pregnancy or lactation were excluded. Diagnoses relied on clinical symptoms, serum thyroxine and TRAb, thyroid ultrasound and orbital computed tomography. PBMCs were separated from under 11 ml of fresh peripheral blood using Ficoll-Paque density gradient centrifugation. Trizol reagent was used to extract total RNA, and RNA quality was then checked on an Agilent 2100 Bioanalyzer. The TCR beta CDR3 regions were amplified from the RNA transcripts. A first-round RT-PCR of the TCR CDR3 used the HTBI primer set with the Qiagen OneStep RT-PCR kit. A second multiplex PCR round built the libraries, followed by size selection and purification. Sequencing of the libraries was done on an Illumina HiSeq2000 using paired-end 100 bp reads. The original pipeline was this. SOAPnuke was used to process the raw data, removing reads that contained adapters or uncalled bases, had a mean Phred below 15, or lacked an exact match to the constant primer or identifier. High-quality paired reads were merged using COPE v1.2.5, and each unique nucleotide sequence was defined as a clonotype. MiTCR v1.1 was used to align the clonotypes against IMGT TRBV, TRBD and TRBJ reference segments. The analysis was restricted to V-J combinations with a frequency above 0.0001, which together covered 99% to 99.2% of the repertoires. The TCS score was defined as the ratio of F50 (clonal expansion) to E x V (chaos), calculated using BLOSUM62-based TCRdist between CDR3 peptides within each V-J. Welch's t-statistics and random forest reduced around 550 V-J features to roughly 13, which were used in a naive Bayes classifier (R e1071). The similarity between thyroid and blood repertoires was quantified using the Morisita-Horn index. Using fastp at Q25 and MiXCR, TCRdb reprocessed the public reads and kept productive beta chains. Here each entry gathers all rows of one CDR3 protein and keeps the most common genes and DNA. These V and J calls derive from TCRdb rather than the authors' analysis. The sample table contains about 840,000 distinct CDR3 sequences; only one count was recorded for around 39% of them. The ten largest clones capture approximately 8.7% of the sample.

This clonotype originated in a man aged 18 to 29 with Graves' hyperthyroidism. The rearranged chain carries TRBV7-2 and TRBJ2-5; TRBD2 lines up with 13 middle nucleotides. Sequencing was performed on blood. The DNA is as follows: TGTGCCAGCAGCTCGACCGGGACGGTGAGGACTAGCGGGAGTATGAGGACCCAGTACTTC. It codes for CASSSTGTVRTSGSMRTQYF.